One sample yielded the 20 T cell receptor beta chains listed below, sequenced in a study of blood T cell repertoires in COVID-19. Generated by immunoSEQ multiplex PCR, the TCRdb table keeps only in-frame clones and is missing some. The sample consists of more than 110,000 clones, around 80% of them appearing once. Sample: peripheral blood. The receptors stem from a man in his 60s with acute or convalescent COVID-19.

The chain employs TRBV27 and TRBJ1-5; D remains ambiguous. The CDR3 sequence is 14 residues long. Trimming stripped 5 bases from V and 6 bases from J, with 14 bases between. CDR1 is MNHEY and CDR2 is SMNVEV in the germline V gene (reference sequence). As DNA, the CDR3 is TGTGCCAGCAGTCCCCGCCCAGGTAGTCAGCCCCAGCATTTT. Protein product: CASSPRPGSQPQHF.

V is TRBV5-1 and J is TRBJ1-2, with a possible D match to TRBD1 (5 bases). This CDR3 comprises 15 residues. The V end was cut by 0 bases, the J end by 4 bases, with 13 bases between. Germline loops: CDR1 SGHRS, CDR2 YFSETQ. The CDR3, as DNA: TGCGCCAGCAGCTTGGACTTCGACAGTTCCTATGGCTACACCTTC. It codes for CASSLDFDSSYGYTF.

This rearrangement joins TRBV5-1 to TRBJ2-1; a possible D gene is TRBD2 (6 bases). This CDR3 contains 17 residues. Germline V gene data show CDR1 as SGHRS and CDR2 as YFSETQ. Trimming pared 4 bases from V and 5 bases from J, leaving 22 bases between. In nucleotides, the CDR3 is TGCGCCAGCAGCCCACCCCTCACGGGAGTCGGGGACAATGAGCAGTTCTTC. Amino acids: CASSPPLTGVGDNEQFF.

V gene TRBV23-1 combines with J gene TRBJ1-5, with unresolved D. TRBV23-1 is an ORF, and what it does is uncertain. This CDR3 has 15 residues. Trimming shortened V by 6 bases and J by 0 bases, and 12 bases separated the two germline ends. Written as DNA, the CDR3 is TGCGCCAGCAGCCGGGGATGGGATAGCAATCAGCCCCAGCATTTT. Translating gives CASSRGWDSNQPQHF.

The gene calls are TRBV7-8 and TRBJ2-7; TRBD2 might be the D (5 bases). The germline gives CDR1 SGHVS, CDR2 FQNEAQ. The germline V and J ends were trimmed by 0 bases and 6 bases, with 6 bases remaining between them. This CDR3 comprises 12 residues. The CDR3 protein is CASSLARGEQYF. The CDR3 bases are TGTGCCAGCAGCTTAGCCCGGGGCGAGCAGTACTTC.

The rearrangement uses TRBV6-5 and TRBJ2-1, with 14 bases aligning to TRBD2. Germline loops: CDR1 MNHEY, CDR2 SVGAGI. The CDR3 contains 14 residues. V lost 3 bases and J lost 12; bases outside the gene matches: 4. This CDR3 is CASSYGLAGGWQFF. The CDR3 region has the DNA TGTGCCAGCAGTTATGGACTAGCGGGAGGTTGGCAGTTCTTC.

V and J are TRBV6-5 and TRBJ1-5; D ambiguous. V gave up 2 bases and J gave up 3 bases, with 5 bases separating them. Germline values: CDR1 MNHEY, CDR2 SVGAGI. This CDR3 region has 13 residues. CDR3 loop: CASSYQYNQPQHF. CDR3 sequence (DNA): TGTGCCAGCAGTTACCAGTACAATCAGCCCCAGCATTTT.

This sequence joins TRBV9 and TRBJ2-5; D is unresolved. CDR1 and CDR2 (germline): SGDLS, YYNGEE. V dropped 0 bases and J dropped 3 bases, with 6 bases sitting between them. The CDR3 runs 13 residues. The CDR3 loop is CASSVGGEETQYF. In DNA, the CDR3 is TGTGCCAGCAGCGTAGGAGGAGAAGAGACCCAGTACTTC.

Here the CDR3 DNA reads TGTGCCAGCAGTTCCATCCTAGGACAGGGGGCCGGCGAGCAGTACTTC. Its protein product is CASSSILGQGAGEQYF. The chain links TRBV28 to TRBJ2-7; 11 positions match TRBD1. The CDR3 totals 16 residues. After removal of 4 bases from V and 6 bases from J, the junction contained 11 bases not matched to a gene. The germline V gene has CDR1 MDHEN and CDR2 SYDVKM.

This sequence joins TRBV5-1 and TRBJ1-1; 7 positions match TRBD1. V lost 3 bases, J lost 8 bases, and 7 bases stayed unmatched. Germline assignment: CDR1 SGHRS and CDR2 YFSETQ. The CDR3 consists of 13 residues. The CDR3 DNA reads TGCGCCAGCAGCTGGACAGGTGGTGAAGAAGCTTTCTTT. Its translation is CASSWTGGEEAFF.

The chain has TRBV6-5 and TRBJ2-7; perhaps TRBD2 as D (6 bases). There are 13 residues in the CDR3. Between the trimmed V and J ends, which lost 2 bases and 3 bases, there was a span of 8 bases. Per germline, CDR1 MNHEY and CDR2 SVGAGI. The CDR3 nucleotides read TGTGCCAGCAGTTACGGGGGGATCTACGAGCAGTACTTC. It yields the protein CASSYGGIYEQYF.

Note on this clone: A junction end diverges from the germline sequence, so it may reflect a read error. DNA for the CDR3: TGTGCCAGCAGCGTAGGAGGGGACAGTCTTAACACTGAAGTTTTCTTT. Residues: CASSVGGDSLNTEVFF. V usage is TRBV9 and J usage is TRBJ1-1; 7 bases map to TRBD1. The CDR3 has 16 residues. The germline CDR1 and CDR2 sequences are SGDLS and YYNGEE.

This rearrangement joins TRBV19 to TRBJ2-3; 12 bases agree with TRBD2. J was trimmed by 5 bases and V by 1 base; bases with no gene match: 7. The CDR3 has 17 residues. Looked up from germline, CDR1 is LNHDA and CDR2 is SQIVND (reference sequence). Written as DNA, the CDR3 is TGTGCCAGTAGTATAGTTGCTAGCGGGAGGGGACTAGATACGCAGTATTTT. Its translation is CASSIVASGRGLDTQYF.

The V call is TRBV5-1, the J call TRBJ1-5; D not certain. The CDR3 length is 14 residues. Deletions cut 4 bases from V and 3 bases from J, with 11 bases between. In germline, CDR1 is SGHRS, CDR2 YFSETQ. CDR3 in DNA: TGCGCCAGCAGCCCGGACTCGGACAATCAGCCCCAGCATTTT. As protein: CASSPDSDNQPQHF.

This clone was counted between two and nine times. The V and J genes are TRBV5-6 and TRBJ2-2, with D hard to call. Deletions cut 4 bases from V and 1 base from J, with 11 bases between. The CDR3 consists of 15 residues. The germline V gene has CDR1 SGHDT and CDR2 YYEEEE. The CDR3: CASSPPIQNTGELFF. The CDR3 DNA is TGTGCCAGCAGCCCACCCATACAGAACACCGGGGAGCTGTTTTTT.

This clone was found a few times. The chain combines TRBV3-1 (or the pseudogene TRBV3-2) with TRBJ2-7; 7 positions match TRBD1. V lost 4 bases to trimming and J lost 4 bases; unmatched junction nucleotides: 7. Germline lookup yields CDR1 LGHDT and CDR2 YNNKEL (reference sequence). CDR3 length: 14 amino acids. The chain's CDR3 is CASSPGTAKYEQYF. The CDR3 coding sequence is TGTGCCAGCAGCCCCGGGACAGCAAAATACGAGCAGTACTTC.

The rearrangement joins TRBV19 to TRBJ1-2; perhaps TRBD1 as D (5 bases). The germline CDR1 and CDR2 sequences are LNHDA and SQIVND (reference sequence). Trimming removed 3 bases at V and 8 bases at J, with 13 bases between. The CDR3 totals 13 residues. The CDR3 DNA is TGTGCCAGTAGTATTGGTACAGGTGGAGGCTACACCTTC. This translates into CASSIGTGGGYTF.

The rearrangement links TRBV2 to TRBJ2-5; D might be TRBD1 (6 bases). This CDR3 contains 13 residues. Trimming removed 8 bases at V and 5 bases at J, with 15 bases between. Germline loops: CDR1 SNHLY, CDR2 FYNNEI. The CDR3 reads CASFTGSYETQYF. In DNA, the CDR3 is TGTGCCAGCTTTACAGGGTCCTACGAGACCCAGTACTTC.

The V call is TRBV29-1, the J call TRBJ1-2, with 10 bases lining up with TRBD1. Looked up from germline, CDR1 is SQVTM and CDR2 is ANQGSEA. Losses at the gene ends were 5 bases for V and 6 bases for J; bases not matched to a gene: 6. The CDR3 covers 13 residues. CDR3 nucleotides: TGCAGCGTTATCCGGGACAGGGGTGATGGCTACACCTTC. This gives the protein CSVIRDRGDGYTF.

The table lists this clone with a few counts. This CDR3 reads CASSHRTSGSPGELFF. The DNA of the CDR3 is TGTGCCAGTAGCCACCGGACTAGCGGGTCCCCCGGGGAGCTGTTTTTT. The chain employs TRBV19 and TRBJ2-2; the match to TRBD2 covers 11 bases. CDR1 and CDR2 from the germline V gene are LNHDA and SQIVND (reference sequence). With V trimmed by 6 bases and J by 6 bases, 9 bases remained unmatched. There are 16 residues in the CDR3.